This is a list of T cell receptor beta chains from one sample in a study of cytomegalovirus exposure and HLA in healthy donors. TCRdb's table, derived via immunoSEQ multiplex PCR, lists solely in-frame clones and lacks some. The sample lists 250,000 to 350,000 clones; 70% to 90% were seen once. Sequencing input: PBMCs. Receptors were obtained from a man aged 35 to 55 in good health and CMV-seropositive. The CDR3 runs from the conserved cysteine through the conserved F or W. The D gene is left open where the match is weak. Expanded clones get a size class; other rows say once, few or many, or leave the size out.

j_call	clone_size	d_call	v_call	cdr3_nt	cdr3_aa
TRBJ1-5	.	.	TRBV19	TGTGCCAGTAGTCTCTTCGGCTCCGCGGGCAATCAGCCCCAGCATTTT	CASSLFGSAGNQPQHF
TRBJ2-5	.	.	TRBV15	TGTGCCACCAGCAGAGATCGGGGTAAAGAGACCCAGTACTTC	CATSRDRGKETQYF
TRBJ2-7	once	TRBD2	TRBV4-3	TGCGCCAGCAGCCAAGCCGCGGGAGGGGCCTACGAGCAGTACTTC	CASSQAAGGAYEQYF
TRBJ1-2	.	.	TRBV5-6	TGTGCCAGCAGCTTTGGAGAGGGCTACACCTTC	CASSFGEGYTF
TRBJ1-1	few	.	TRBV4-1	TGCGCCAGCAGCCAACGGACACTCCCGAACACTGAAGCTTTCTTT	CASSQRTLPNTEAFF
TRBJ1-1	few	TRBD1	TRBV18	TGTGCCAGCTCACCACCTTCGACAGGGGGTGCTTTCTTT	CASSPPSTGGAFF
TRBJ2-3	.	.	TRBV5-4	TGTGCCAGCAGCCACGATGGTAGTTTAAGCACAGATACGCAGTATTTT	CASSHDGSLSTDTQYF
TRBJ2-1	.	.	TRBV28	TGCGCCAGCAGTTCTATAGCGGAGGGGACCTACAATGAGCAGTTCTTC	CASSSIAEGTYNEQFF
TRBJ1-2	once	.	TRBV9	TGTGCCAGCAGCGTAGAGCCACAGGGTGTCTACACCTTC	CASSVEPQGVYTF
TRBJ2-2	.	.	TRBV28	TGTGCCAGCTCACCGAGGGTTGGCACCGGGGAGCTGTTTTTT	CASSPRVGTGELFF
TRBJ2-7	.	.	TRBV7-9	TGTGCCAGCCGGAATGGGCAGGGACAATCAGCGTACGAGCAGTACTTC	CASRNGQGQSAYEQYF
TRBJ1-4	few	TRBD1	TRBV29-1	TGCAGCGGGGGGACAGCCCACAATGAAAAACTGTTTTTT	CSGGTAHNEKLFF
TRBJ2-1	once	TRBD2	TRBV10-2	TGCGCCAGCAGTGTGAGGGTTAGCGGGAGGGATGAGCAGTTCTTC	CASSVRVSGRDEQFF
TRBJ2-2	.	.	TRBV27	TGTGCCAGCAGTTTGGGAGAACACACCGGGGAGCTGTTTTTT	CASSLGEHTGELFF
TRBJ1-1	.	TRBD1	TRBV19	TGTGCCAGTAGTTGGCAGGGGGTCACTGAAGCTTTCTTT	CASSWQGVTEAFF
TRBJ2-5	.	.	TRBV7-2	TGTGCCAGCAGCTTAGCTAGCGGTAACCAAAAGACCCAGTACTTC	CASSLASGNQKTQYF
TRBJ2-1	.	.	TRBV7-9	TGTGCCAGCAGCTTAATAACAGGCTCCTACAATGAGCAGTTCTTC	CASSLITGSYNEQFF
TRBJ2-2	.	TRBD1	TRBV9	TGTGCCAGCAGCGTCGGACAGGGGGCTAACGGGGAGCTGTTTTTT	CASSVGQGANGELFF
TRBJ2-1	.	.	TRBV27	TGTGCCAGCAGTGCTCGGAGTAGCAACTTCAATGAGCAGTTCTTC	CASSARSSNFNEQFF
TRBJ2-7	once	TRBD2	TRBV7-3	TGTGCCAGCAGCCCAAGCGGGACCTACGAGCAGTACTTC	CASSPSGTYEQYF
TRBJ1-3	.	.	TRBV4-1	TGCGCCAGCAGCCCCCACAGGGTGGCCGGAAACACCATATATTTT	CASSPHRVAGNTIYF
TRBJ2-1	.	TRBD2	TRBV6-5	TGTGCCAGCAGTTACTCGGGACTAGGGGAAAATGAGCAGTTCTTC	CASSYSGLGENEQFF
TRBJ1-3	.	.	TRBV7-2	TGTGCCAGCAGCTTAGCAGGGGGTGGAAACACCATATATTTT	CASSLAGGGNTIYF
TRBJ2-7	.	TRBD2	TRBV7-6	TGTGCCAGCAGCTTTACACCTACGGGACTAGACTCCGAGCAGTACTTC	CASSFTPTGLDSEQYF
TRBJ2-7	once	TRBD2	TRBV9	TGTGCCAGCAGCGTAGGGGGGGGACGGGGGGAGCAGTACTTC	CASSVGGGRGEQYF
TRBJ2-5	.	.	TRBV18	TGTGCCAGCTCACCTCGGGGTGAGACCCAGTACTTC	CASSPRGETQYF
TRBJ1-1	.	TRBD1	TRBV12-5	TGTGCTAGTGGTTTGACAGGGGAATTTTATACTGAAGCTTTCTTT	CASGLTGEFYTEAFF
TRBJ1-2	.	TRBD1	TRBV5-1	TGCGCCAGCAGCTTGGACGTGACAGGGTATGGCTACACCTTC	CASSLDVTGYGYTF
TRBJ1-2	.	.	TRBV4-1	TGCGCCAGCAGCCATTTACATCCAGGGATTGGCTACACCTTC	CASSHLHPGIGYTF
TRBJ1-5	.	.	TRBV7-8	TGTGCCAGCAGCTTAGACCCAGACCTGAGGAGCAATCAGCCCCAGCATTTT	CASSLDPDLRSNQPQHF
TRBJ1-2	.	.	TRBV5-1	TGCGCCAGCAGCTCCTCGGGGGGAAGGGAGAATGGCTACACCTTC	CASSSSGGRENGYTF
TRBJ2-7	.	TRBD1	TRBV19	TGTGCCAGTAGCGGACAGGGATCCTACGAGCAGTACTTC	CASSGQGSYEQYF
TRBJ2-7	.	.	TRBV5-1	TGCGCCAGCAGCTTTTCCAACGAGCAGTACTTC	CASSFSNEQYF
TRBJ2-1	.	.	TRBV7-3	TGTGCCAGCAGCCCAGGACCCGAGAGGGTCAATGAGCAGTTCTTC	CASSPGPERVNEQFF
TRBJ2-2	.	.	TRBV6-5	TGTGCCAGCCATAAGAGGCCCGGAGGGACCGGGGAGCTGTTTTTT	CASHKRPGGTGELFF
TRBJ2-2	.	.	TRBV2	TGTGCCAGCGGCGGGCAGGGGCTGGGCACCGGGGAGCTGTTTTTT	CASGGQGLGTGELFF
TRBJ1-1	.	TRBD1	TRBV7-3	TGTGCCAGCAGTTCAACAGGGGGCGCCCCTCTTGCTGAAGCTTTCTTT	CASSSTGGAPLAEAFF
TRBJ1-1	.	.	TRBV21-1	TGTGCCAGCAGCAAAGGAGACAGGGGGCAAGGTGAAGCTTTCTTT	CASSKGDRGQGEAFF
TRBJ2-7	.	TRBD2	TRBV9	TGTGCCAGCAGCGTAGTAGATTTCGAACTAGCGGGGACCTACGAGCAGTACTTC	CASSVVDFELAGTYEQYF
TRBJ1-6	.	.	TRBV5-1	TGCGCCAGCAGCTTGGTTACGACAAATTCACCCCTCCACTTT	CASSLVTTNSPLHF
TRBJ1-1	.	.	TRBV7-2	TGTGCCAGCAGCTTAGTCCAGGGTTGGGACACTGAAGCTTTCTTT	CASSLVQGWDTEAFF
TRBJ1-1	.	.	TRBV11-2	TGTGCCAGCAGCTTATTGGGACAAACGAATACTGAAGCTTTCTTT	CASSLLGQTNTEAFF
TRBJ2-3	.	TRBD2	TRBV7-3	TGTGCCAGCAGCTCGCGGGCCGGGACTAGCGGGAGATTGTATTTT	CASSSRAGTSGRLYF
TRBJ2-7	.	TRBD2	TRBV10-3	TGTGCCATCAGGCCCGGGACTAGCGGTACCTACGAGCAGTACTTC	CAIRPGTSGTYEQYF
TRBJ2-5	.	.	TRBV30	TGTGCCTGGAGTGTAAGATCAGGGAATCAAGAGACCCAGTACTTC	CAWSVRSGNQETQYF
TRBJ2-1	.	.	TRBV15	TGTGCCACCTCTACTAGTTCCACCTACAATGAGCAGTTCTTC	CATSTSSTYNEQFF
TRBJ1-5	.	TRBD1	TRBV28	TGTGCCAGCAGGCGAGGACAGGCGCTCAATCAGCCCCAGCATTTT	CASRRGQALNQPQHF
TRBJ2-7	.	TRBD1	TRBV5-1	TGCGCCAGCAGCTTAGGTGCACAGGGGGACTACGAGCAGTACTTC	CASSLGAQGDYEQYF
TRBJ2-7	.	.	TRBV19	TGTGCCAGTAGTATGAACAGCTACGAGCAGTACTTC	CASSMNSYEQYF
TRBJ1-5	.	.	TRBV19	TGTGCCAGTAGTATGGTGCTAAGCAATCAGCCCCAGCATTTT	CASSMVLSNQPQHF
TRBJ2-7	.	.	TRBV28	TGTGCCAGCAGCCCCGAAACAGGGCTCGAGCAGTACTTC	CASSPETGLEQYF
TRBJ1-1	.	.	TRBV18	TGTGCCAGCTCCGAACAGGGCGATAGCACTGAAGCTTTCTTT	CASSEQGDSTEAFF
TRBJ1-1	.	TRBD1	TRBV5-4	TGTGCCAGCAGCGAGCCGCCGGGACAGGGAGAGAACACTGAAGCTTTCTTT	CASSEPPGQGENTEAFF
TRBJ2-7	.	.	TRBV5-1	TGCGCCAGCAGCTTGGGACTCAACTCCTACGAGCAGTACTTC	CASSLGLNSYEQYF
TRBJ1-2	.	.	TRBV6-1	TGTGCCAGCAGTGAATCTCGGGGGAACTATGGCTACACCTTC	CASSESRGNYGYTF